The 14 T cell receptor beta chains below were found in one sample sequenced in a study of Graves' ophthalmopathy and Graves' hyperthyroidism. RNA transcripts provided the template for amplifying TCR beta CDR3 regions. An opening RT-PCR round employed HTBI primers and preceded a second-round multiplex PCR. In TCRdb, the multiplex PCR reads were re-called with MiXCR into one record per CDR3 protein. The data show around 590,000 distinct CDR3 sequences, about two fifths seen once. Sequencing was done on a sample of peripheral blood or thyroid tissue (not recorded which). These receptor sequences come from an adult man with Graves' hyperthyroidism.

The chain carries TRBV9 and TRBJ2-5, with D unresolved. This CDR3 spans 15 amino acids. From germline, CDR1 is SGDLS and CDR2 YYNGEE. Trimming pared 2 bases from V and 4 bases from J, leaving 15 bases between. CDR3 DNA sequence: TGTGCCAGCAGCGTGGGGTTTGGGGTAGGAGAGACCCAGTACTTC. Translating it yields CASSVGFGVGETQYF.

This sequence joins TRBV29-1 and TRBJ1-5; D remains unclear. V was cut by 4 bases and J by 14 bases, with 24 bases left in between. CDR3 length: 14 residues. Germline V gene data show CDR1 as SQVTM and CDR2 as ANQGSEA. This CDR3 reads CSVVAGGRTTYEHF. CDR3 in DNA: TGCAGCGTTGTTGCGGGAGGACGAACAACCTACGAGCATTTT.

The gene calls are TRBV20-1 and TRBJ1-2; 11 positions agree with TRBD1. Trimming took 5 bases from V and 7 from J; bases not matched to a gene: 9. This CDR3 is built from 14 residues. The germline CDR1 and CDR2 sequences are DFQATT and SNEGSKA (reference sequence). CDR3: CSAGQGAIAFGYTF. The CDR3 nucleotides are TGCAGTGCTGGACAGGGGGCTATAGCGTTTGGCTACACCTTC.

This clonotype has at least ten counts. The chain carries TRBV29-1 and TRBJ1-1, with D possibly TRBD1 on 6 matching bases. This CDR3 has 16 amino acids. Germline V gene data show CDR1 as SQVTM and CDR2 as ANQGSEA. V was shortened by 0 bases and J by 0 bases, with 14 bases between the two germline ends. The CDR3 nucleotides read TGCAGCGTTGAAGATCCCGGGGACAAAATGAACACTGAAGCTTTCTTT. Translating it yields CSVEDPGDKMNTEAFF.

This clonotype was recorded at least ten times. This rearrangement joins TRBV10-3 to TRBJ1-1, with 7 bases fitting TRBD1. Germline lookup yields CDR1 ENHRY and CDR2 SYGVKD. The ends lost 8 bases at V and 0 bases at J; junction bases unmatched: 9. This CDR3 is 15 amino acids long. The chain's CDR3 is CAISVGRGLNTEAFF. The CDR3 DNA follows: TGTGCCATCTCAGTCGGTAGGGGGCTGAACACTGAAGCTTTCTTT.

Remarks on this clonotype: A single base separates this from a much larger clone, so it may be a read error. The rearrangement uses TRBV7-9 and TRBJ1-2; 8 bases line up with TRBD1. There are 12 residues in the CDR3. The germline gives CDR1 SEHNR, CDR2 FQNEAQ (reference sequence). V dropped 11 bases and J dropped 7; count of bases not matched to a gene: 9. CDR3 coding DNA: TGTGCCTGCACCGACAGGGGAGGTGGCTACACCTTC. It specifies CACTDRGGGYTF.

With regard to this clonotype: A much more abundant neighbour one base away suggests this may be a read error. The genes are TRBV25-1 and TRBJ2-7, with unresolved D. This CDR3 contains 11 residues. V lost 7 bases to trimming and J lost 4 bases, with 8 bases between them. The germline CDR1 and CDR2 sequences are MGHDK and SYGVNS. The CDR3 region is CASTMGYEQYF. CDR3 sequence (DNA): TGTGCCAGCACTATGGGGTACGAGCAGTACTTC.

This clonotype was recorded many times. The chain has TRBV5-1 and TRBJ1-1; 9 nucleotides agree with TRBD1. Per germline, CDR1 SGHRS and CDR2 YFSETQ. The CDR3 is 12 amino acids. The junction had 1 base not matched to a gene; V was cut back by 3 bases and J by 7 bases. In DNA form, the CDR3 reads TGCGCCAGCAGCTGGGGACAGGGTGAAGCTTTCTTT. This translates into CASSWGQGEAFF.

V gene TRBV7-6 combines with J gene TRBJ1-4; no reliable D call. CDR3 length equals 15 residues. Germline loops: CDR1 SGHVS, CDR2 FNYEAQ. Trimming took 1 base from V and 5 from J, leaving 11 bases between them. CDR3 region: CASSLGLAYNEKLFF. CDR3 DNA sequence: TGTGCCAGCAGCTTAGGGCTAGCCTACAATGAAAAACTGTTTTTT.

This clonotype occurred many times. The CDR3 protein is CASTPQGMDTEAFF. CDR3 DNA sequence: TGTGCCAGCACCCCCCAGGGGATGGACACTGAAGCTTTCTTT. The chain has TRBV12-3 or TRBV12-4 and TRBJ1-1; a weak D match, TRBD1 (6 bases). The germline V and J ends were trimmed by 7 bases and 3 bases, with 15 bases remaining between them. This CDR3 contains 14 residues.

This clonotype has only a few counts. The CDR3 reads CSARGFPVGDQPQHF. The CDR3 DNA sequence: TGCAGTGCTAGAGGATTCCCAGTAGGAGATCAGCCCCAGCATTTT. V gene TRBV20-1 combines with J gene TRBJ1-5; D call uncertain. V lost 1 base, J lost 5 bases, and 15 bases lay in between. The germline gives CDR1 DFQATT, CDR2 SNEGSKA (reference sequence). This CDR3 is 15 amino acids long.

With respect to this clonotype: A much larger clonotype is one base distant, so this may be a read error. This chain uses TRBV25-1 with TRBJ1-1; 9 nucleotides match TRBD1. The germline V gene has CDR1 MGHDK and CDR2 SYGVNS. The CDR3 is 14 residues long. Unmatched junction bases numbered 7, after V lost 6 bases and J lost 5 bases. As DNA, the CDR3 is TGTGCCAGCAGCCACCGGGACAGGGCAACTGAAGCTTTCTTT. Translation gives CASSHRDRATEAFF.

The gene calls are TRBV29-1 and TRBJ2-7, with D perhaps matching TRBD1 (6 bases). Germline assignment: CDR1 SQVTM and CDR2 ANQGSEA. V shed 4 bases and J shed 7 bases, with 17 bases lying between them. The CDR3 spans 13 residues. The CDR3 reads CSVGDIQQTEQYF. CDR3 DNA: TGCAGCGTTGGGGACATTCAACAAACGGAGCAGTACTTC.

Many counts were recorded for this clonotype. The chain couples TRBV5-1 to TRBJ2-5; possibly TRBD2 for D (6 bases). Germline CDR1 reads SGHRS; CDR2 reads YFSETQ. This CDR3 region has 13 residues. Deletions cut 7 bases from V and 5 bases from J, with 15 bases between. The CDR3 DNA follows: TGCGCCAGCCAGGTTGGGGGAGGCGAGACCCAGTACTTC. Translated: CASQVGGGETQYF.